The 26 T cell receptor beta chains listed next were all sequenced from one sample in a study of blood T cell repertoires in COVID-19 (TCRdb year 2020). Library creation used the immunoSEQ multiplex PCR assay. TCRdb's version of the immuneACCESS table is confined to in-frame rearrangements and falls short of the full clone set. An unresolved V gene accounts for under half of the shortfall where checked; the remainder is of unknown origin. This sample has over 45,000 clones in its table, and approximately 87% of those were observed once. In total, the top ten clones hold about 12% of the sample. Sequences were obtained from peripheral blood. The receptors derive from a human donor in a cohort sampled during active COVID-19.

This clone was seen only a few times. This sequence joins TRBV4-3 and TRBJ1-2, with 7 bases matching TRBD1. The CDR3 covers 16 residues. From germline, CDR1 is LGHNA and CDR2 YSLEER. The trim removed 0 bases at V and 8 bases at J, leaving 12 bases unmatched. CDR3 in amino acids: CASSQDRSTGVYGYTF. The CDR3, as DNA: TGCGCCAGCAGCCAAGATCGGTCCACAGGGGTATACGGCTACACCTTC.

J is TRBJ1-4 and V is TRBV3-1 (or the pseudogene TRBV3-2), with TRBD1 as a possible D gene (5 bases). CDR1 LGHDT and CDR2 YNNKEL come from the germline V gene (reference sequence). V dropped 3 bases and J dropped 6 bases, with 17 bases sitting between them. There are 16 residues in the CDR3. The CDR3 coding sequence is TGTGCCAGCAGCCAGGGAGGGGTAGGGGTCCATGAAAAACTGTTTTTT. Its protein is CASSQGGVGVHEKLFF.

The chain joins TRBV3-1 (or the pseudogene TRBV3-2) to TRBJ1-5, with a tentative D call TRBD1 (6 bases). Trimming left V 5 bases short and J 5 bases short, with 10 bases between. The CDR3 loop spans 13 amino acids. Germline-derived CDR1 and CDR2 are LGHDT and YNNKEL (reference sequence). The CDR3 sequence is CASSLQGDQPQHF. The CDR3 DNA reads TGTGCCAGCAGCTTACAGGGAGATCAGCCCCAGCATTTT.

This chain uses TRBV4-1 with TRBJ1-5, with 7 bases lining up with TRBD1. The germline V gene has CDR1 MGHRA and CDR2 YSYEKL. J gave up 3 bases and V 5 bases, and 7 bases lay outside the gene matches. CDR3 length: 15 amino acids. As DNA, the CDR3 is TGCGCCAGCAGCTCAAAAGGGGGCCCCAATCAGCCCCAGCATTTT. Amino acid sequence: CASSSKGGPNQPQHF.

The rearrangement joins TRBV2 to TRBJ2-3; TRBD1 aligns across 8 bases. CDR1 and CDR2 from the germline V gene are SNHLY and FYNNEI. V dropped 5 bases and J dropped 0; count of bases not matched to a gene: 1. The CDR3 covers 14 residues. CDR3 nucleotide sequence: TGTGCCAGCAGTCGGGACAGGAGCACAGATACGCAGTATTTT. Amino acid sequence: CASSRDRSTDTQYF.

The gene calls are TRBV3-1 (or the pseudogene TRBV3-2) and TRBJ2-7, with D perhaps matching TRBD1 (5 bases). The germline CDR1 and CDR2 sequences are LGHDT and YNNKEL (reference sequence). The CDR3 spans 11 residues. V was clipped by 0 bases and J by 13 bases, with 10 bases between them. CDR3 sequence (DNA): TGTGCCAGCAGCCAAGACAGGGATTCATACTTC. Residues: CASSQDRDSYF.

With regard to this clone: Its ends do not fully match the called genes, so a read error is possible. This chain connects TRBV25-1 to TRBJ1-1, with D perhaps matching TRBD1 (5 bases). The CDR3 contains 15 residues. The germline gives CDR1 MGHDK, CDR2 SYGVNS. CDR3 residues: CASSKYKDTNTEAFF. The CDR3, as DNA: TGTGCCAGCAGTAAATATAAGGACACGAACACTGAAGCTTTCTTT. The full variable domain, completed using reference TRBV25-1 and TRBJ1-1, is EADIYQTPRYLVIGTGKKITLECSQTMGHDKMYWYQQDPGMELHLIHYSYGVNSTEKGDLSSESTVSRIRTEHFPLTLESARPSHTSQYLCASSKYKDTNTEAFFGQGTRLTVV.

This clone was detected only once. J is TRBJ2-2 and V is TRBV4-1, with a tentative D call TRBD2 (5 bases). Germline CDR1 is MGHRA and CDR2 is YSYEKL. V was shortened by 1 base and J by 1 base, with 13 bases between the two germline ends. The CDR3 is 17 amino acids. In nucleotides, the CDR3 is TGCGCCAGCAGCCAAGTATCAGGACTCTTGAACACCGGGGAGCTGTTTTTT. It yields the protein CASSQVSGLLNTGELFF.

The chain recombines TRBV18 with TRBJ2-3; 11 positions agree with TRBD2. V lost 6 bases and J lost 3; bases outside the gene matches: 8. The CDR3 spans 16 residues. Germline V CDR1 and CDR2: KGHSH, LQKENI. The DNA for the CDR3 is TGTGCCAGCTCGCCCCTAGCGGGGGGAGGAACAGATACGCAGTATTTT. It specifies CASSPLAGGGTDTQYF.

The CDR3 is CASSPQTGPYGYTF. CDR3 DNA sequence: TGTGCCAGCTCACCACAGACAGGGCCCTATGGCTACACCTTC. The chain uses TRBV18 and TRBJ1-2; 7 nucleotides align to TRBD1. Per germline, CDR1 KGHSH and CDR2 LQKENI. V was pared by 1 base and J by 4 bases, with 3 bases of the junction left unmatched. The CDR3 is 14 residues long.

V is TRBV21-1 and J is TRBJ1-4. TRBV21-1 is annotated as a pseudogene. This CDR3 contains 12 residues. CDR3 residues: CASSKHGEKLFF. In DNA form, the CDR3 reads TGTGCCAGCAGCAAACACGGTGAAAAACTGTTTTTT.

The rearrangement uses TRBV5-1 and TRBJ2-2; no definite D call. V dropped 3 bases and J dropped 3 bases, with 6 bases sitting between them. Germline CDR1 is SGHRS and CDR2 is YFSETQ. CDR3 length equals 13 residues. CDR3 loop: CASSSGDTGELFF. Here the CDR3 DNA reads TGCGCCAGCAGCTCCGGAGACACCGGGGAGCTGTTTTTT.

The rearrangement links TRBV7-2 to TRBJ1-5; maybe TRBD1 (5 bases). Germline CDR1 reads SGHTA; CDR2 reads FQGNSA. The V end lost 1 base, the J end lost 6 bases, and 10 bases lay between the germline ends. The CDR3 extends over 14 amino acids. The DNA of the CDR3 is TGTGCCAGCAGCTTAGGGATGCAGGGTCAGCCCCAGCATTTT. Translation gives CASSLGMQGQPQHF.

V is TRBV6-6 and J is TRBJ1-4; 8 positions agree with TRBD1. The CDR3 is 15 residues long. Germline CDR1 reads MNHNY; CDR2 reads SVGAGI (reference sequence). V was clipped by 2 bases and J by 2 bases; unmatched bases: 1. The CDR3 spells CASSYQGATNEKLFF. The CDR3 DNA sequence: TGTGCCAGCAGTTACCAGGGGGCCACTAATGAAAAACTGTTTTTT.

The chain couples TRBV2 to TRBJ1-5; maybe TRBD1 (6 bases). Trimming stripped 7 bases from V and 4 bases from J, with 14 bases between. This CDR3 region has 14 residues. In germline, CDR1 is SNHLY, CDR2 FYNNEI. The CDR3 DNA sequence: TGTGCCAGCAAGGCAGGGGCCCCAAATCAGCCCCAGCATTTT. This encodes CASKAGAPNQPQHF.

The J gene is TRBJ1-1, the V gene TRBV3-1 (or the pseudogene TRBV3-2), with 8 bases lining up with TRBD1. This CDR3 has 14 residues. V shed 2 bases and J 8 bases; nucleotides not matched to a gene: 7. Per germline, CDR1 LGHDT and CDR2 YNNKEL (reference sequence). For the CDR3, the DNA is TGTGCCAGCAGCCAATTCGATACAGGGGGGGAAGCTTTCTTT. Translating gives CASSQFDTGGEAFF.

The chain links TRBV19 to TRBJ1-1; D unclear. Germline V gene lookup returns CDR1 LNHDA and CDR2 SQIVND (reference sequence). V was shortened by 7 bases and J by 5 bases, with 14 bases between the two germline ends. The CDR3 covers 13 residues. Here the CDR3 reads CASTNGPVTEAFF. CDR3 sequence (DNA): TGTGCCAGTACTAATGGGCCAGTTACTGAAGCTTTCTTT.

The chain joins TRBV19 to TRBJ1-6, with TRBD1 matching over 7 bases. V lost 3 bases and J lost 5; bases outside the gene matches: 4. The CDR3 length is 15 residues. CDR1 is LNHDA, CDR2 SQIVND, per germline (reference sequence). CDR3 in amino acids: CASSIRGQNNSPLHF. CDR3 coding DNA: TGTGCCAGTAGTATTAGGGGACAGAATAATTCACCCCTCCACTTT.

The rearrangement joins TRBV2 to TRBJ2-3; maybe TRBD1 (8 bases). CDR1 is SNHLY, CDR2 FYNNEI, per germline. This CDR3 is 15 amino acids long. V was cut by 5 bases and J by 2 bases, with 14 bases left in between. For the CDR3, the DNA is TGTGCCAGCAGTCGACAGGGGAGGGACACAGATACGCAGTATTTT. This sequence encodes CASSRQGRDTDTQYF.

This chain connects TRBV5-5 to TRBJ2-7; 10 bases line up with TRBD1. Germline-derived CDR1 and CDR2 are SGHKS and YYEKEE (reference sequence). Trimming cost V 4 bases and J 2 bases; bases outside gene matches: 9. This CDR3 region has 16 residues. Written as DNA, the CDR3 is TGTGCCAGCAGCCCGTTAGGGACAGGGGCCACCTACGAGCAGTACTTC. It codes for CASSPLGTGATYEQYF.

The chain has TRBV24-1 and TRBJ2-7; 8 bases are shared with TRBD1. Trimming took 3 bases from V and 2 from J; bases not matched to a gene: 5. The germline gives CDR1 KGHDR, CDR2 SFDVKD. The length of the CDR3 is 15 residues. CDR3 sequence reads: CATSDPGTGPYEQYF. For the CDR3, the DNA is TGTGCCACCAGTGATCCCGGGACAGGACCCTACGAGCAGTACTTC.

The CDR3 protein is CASSPRRGGTGGKLFF. The CDR3 bases are TGTGCCAGCAGTCCGCGCCGGGGAGGGACAGGCGGAAAACTGTTTTTT. This sequence joins TRBV6-2 or TRBV6-3 and TRBJ1-4; 8 bases are shared with TRBD1. J was trimmed by 10 bases and V by 5 bases; bases with no gene match: 15. The CDR3 sequence is 16 residues long. CDR1 and CDR2 from the germline V gene are MNHEY and SVGEGT.

The chain combines TRBV7-9 with TRBJ1-2, with a weak D call TRBD1 (5 bases). The CDR3 is made up of 14 amino acids. V lost 1 base, J lost 1 base, and 7 bases lay in between. From germline, CDR1 is SEHNR and CDR2 FQNEAQ (reference sequence). CDR3 sequence (DNA): TGTGCCAGCAGCTTAGATGACAGTAACTATGGCTACACCTTC. It translates to CASSLDDSNYGYTF.

The J gene is TRBJ1-1, the V gene TRBV6-6, with TRBD1 as a possible D gene (5 bases). Trimming removed 3 bases from V and 11 bases from J, with 16 bases in between. CDR1 and CDR2 from the germline V gene are MNHNY and SVGAGI (reference sequence). The CDR3 is 13 amino acids. The CDR3 nucleotides are TGTGCCAGCAGTTATGCCGGTTCAGGGTGGGCTTTCTTT. Amino acids: CASSYAGSGWAFF.

V is TRBV2 and J is TRBJ2-6; 8 positions match TRBD2. After removal of 4 bases from V and 0 bases from J, the junction contained 5 bases not matched to a gene. The germline gives CDR1 SNHLY, CDR2 FYNNEI. The CDR3 sequence is 17 residues long. The CDR3 reads CASSGWRGASGANVLTF. The CDR3 bases are TGTGCCAGCAGTGGATGGCGGGGGGCCTCTGGGGCCAACGTCCTGACTTTC.

V gene TRBV19 combines with J gene TRBJ1-2; D possibly corresponds to TRBD1 (5 bases). The CDR3 is 14 amino acids. Germline assignment: CDR1 LNHDA and CDR2 SQIVND (reference sequence). Deletions cut 10 bases from V and 1 base from J, with 16 bases between. The CDR3 sequence is CATTQGGDNYGYTF. The CDR3 DNA follows: TGTGCCACTACCCAAGGAGGGGATAACTATGGCTACACCTTC.